This TCR beta chain was found in a study of response to subunit inactivated influenza vaccine. Study observations and caveats: Authors suggested few new T cells are recruited by each seasonal influenza vaccination.

TCRdb reprocessed the RT-PCR reads via MiXCR and lists one record per CDR3 protein. The data show over 650,000 distinct CDR3 sequences, 15% to 20% seen once. Germline-derived CDR1 and CDR2 are SGHDT and YYEEEE. Trimming took 0 bases from V and 5 from J, leaving 20 bases between them. This CDR3 is 17 amino acids long. This clonotype was found many times. The target antigen is unknown. This clonotype was obtained from a man in his fifties who received an inactivated influenza vaccine. Material: PBMCs from blood, obtained around 5 days after vaccination. V usage is TRBV5-6 and J usage is TRBJ2-5; perhaps TRBD2 as D (5 bases). CDR3 sequence reads: CASSLELAEKLGETQYF. CDR3 in DNA: TGTGCCAGCAGCTTGGAGCTAGCAGAAAAGTTAGGCGAGACCCAGTACTTC.